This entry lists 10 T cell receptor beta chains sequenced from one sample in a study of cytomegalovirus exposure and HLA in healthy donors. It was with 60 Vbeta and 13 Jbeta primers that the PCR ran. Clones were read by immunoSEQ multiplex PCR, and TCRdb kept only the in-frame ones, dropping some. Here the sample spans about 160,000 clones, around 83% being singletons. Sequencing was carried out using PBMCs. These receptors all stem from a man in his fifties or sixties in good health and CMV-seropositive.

The CDR3: CASTQGLMNTEAFF. CDR3 DNA: TGTGCCAGCACCCAGGGACTTATGAACACTGAAGCTTTCTTT. The chain links TRBV5-6 to TRBJ1-1; D is perhaps TRBD1 (5 bases). V lost 6 bases and J 0 bases, leaving 12 bases between the germline ends. The germline CDR1 and CDR2 sequences are SGHDT and YYEEEE. CDR3 length: 14 residues. Combining the CDR3 with reference TRBV5-6 and TRBJ1-1 gives the whole variable domain DAGVTQSPTHLIKTRGQQVTLRCSPKSGHDTVSWYQQALGQGPQFIFQYYEEEERQRGNFPDRFSGHQFPNYSSELNVNALLLGDSALYLCASTQGLMNTEAFFGQGTRLTVV.

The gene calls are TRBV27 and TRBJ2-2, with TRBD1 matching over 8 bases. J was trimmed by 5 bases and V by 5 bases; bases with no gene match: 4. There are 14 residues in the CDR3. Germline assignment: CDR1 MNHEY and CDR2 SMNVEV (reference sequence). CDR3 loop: CASSRTGPTGELFF. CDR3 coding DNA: TGTGCCAGCAGTCGGACAGGGCCGACCGGGGAGCTGTTTTTT.

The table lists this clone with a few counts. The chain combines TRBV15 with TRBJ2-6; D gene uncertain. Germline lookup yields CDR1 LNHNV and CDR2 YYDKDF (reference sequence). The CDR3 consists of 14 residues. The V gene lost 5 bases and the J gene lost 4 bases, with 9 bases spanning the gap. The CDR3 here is CATSPSAGANVLTF. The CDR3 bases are TGTGCCACCAGCCCTAGTGCCGGGGCCAACGTCCTGACTTTC. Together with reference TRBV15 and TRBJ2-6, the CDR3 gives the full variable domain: DAMVIQNPRYQVTQFGKPVTLSCSQTLNHNVMYWYQQKSSQAPKLLFHYYDKDFNNEADTPDNFQSRRPNTSFCFLDIRSPGLGDTAMYLCATSPSAGANVLTFGAGSRLTVL.

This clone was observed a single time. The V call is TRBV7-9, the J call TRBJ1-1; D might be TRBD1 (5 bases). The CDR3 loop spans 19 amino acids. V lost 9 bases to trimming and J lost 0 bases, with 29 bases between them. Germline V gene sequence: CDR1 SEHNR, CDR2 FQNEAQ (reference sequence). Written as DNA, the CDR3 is TGTGCCAGAAGGAGCTGCCAGCAGCTTAAAGGGGAAATGAACACTGAAGCTTTCTTT. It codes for CARRSCQQLKGEMNTEAFF.

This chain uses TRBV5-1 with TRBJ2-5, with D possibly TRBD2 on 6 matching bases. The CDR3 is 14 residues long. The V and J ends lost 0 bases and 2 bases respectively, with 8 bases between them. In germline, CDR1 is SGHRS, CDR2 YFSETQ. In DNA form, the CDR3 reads TGCGCCAGCAGCTTGGGGAGGGGACAAGAGACCCAGTACTTC. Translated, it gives CASSLGRGQETQYF.

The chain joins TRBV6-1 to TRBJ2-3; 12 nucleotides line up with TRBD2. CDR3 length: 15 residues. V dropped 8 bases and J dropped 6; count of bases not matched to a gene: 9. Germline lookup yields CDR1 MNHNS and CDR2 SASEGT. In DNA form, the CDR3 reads TGTGCCAGCCAAAGCCCACTAGCGGGGGGTGATACGCAGTATTTT. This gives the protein CASQSPLAGGDTQYF.

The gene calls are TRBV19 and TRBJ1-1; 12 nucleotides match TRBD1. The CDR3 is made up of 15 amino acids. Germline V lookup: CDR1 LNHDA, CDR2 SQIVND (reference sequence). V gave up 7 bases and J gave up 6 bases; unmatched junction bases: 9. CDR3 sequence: CASTSPGQGAAEAFF. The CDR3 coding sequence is TGTGCCAGTACCAGTCCGGGACAGGGGGCAGCTGAAGCTTTCTTT.

CDR3 DNA sequence: TGTGCCAGTAGTATAGTGGTTATCCAGGGAAAGAACACTGAAGCTTTCTTT. Encoded protein: CASSIVVIQGKNTEAFF. The chain has TRBV19 and TRBJ1-1; TRBD1 is a possible D gene (5 bases). The CDR3 sequence is 17 residues long. CDR1 is LNHDA, CDR2 SQIVND, per germline (reference sequence). Trimming took off 1 base at V and 1 base at J, with 16 bases between the two ends.

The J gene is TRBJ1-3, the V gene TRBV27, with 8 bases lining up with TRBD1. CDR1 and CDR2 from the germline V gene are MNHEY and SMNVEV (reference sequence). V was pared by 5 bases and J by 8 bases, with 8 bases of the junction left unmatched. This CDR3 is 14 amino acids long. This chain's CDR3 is CASSGDRSGHTIYF. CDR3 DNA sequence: TGTGCCAGCAGTGGGGACAGGTCGGGACACACCATATATTTT.

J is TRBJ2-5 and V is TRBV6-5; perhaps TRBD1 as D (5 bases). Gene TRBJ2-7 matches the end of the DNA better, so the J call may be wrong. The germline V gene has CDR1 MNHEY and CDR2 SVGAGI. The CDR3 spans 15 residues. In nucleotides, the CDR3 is TGTGCCAGCAGTTACGTTGTAGGGGCTATCGACGAGCAGTACTTC. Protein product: CASSYVVGAIDEQYF.